This T cell receptor beta chain is from a study of CD8 T cells in Susac syndrome. Random hexamers primed reverse transcription of about 0.5 to 1 ug RNA. TCRdb independently ran MiXCR on the immunoSEQ multiplex PCR reads; one entry per CDR3 protein. This table holds more than 150,000 distinct CDR3 sequences, 85% to 95% found once. This CDR3 region has 13 residues. V was trimmed by 1 base and J by 7 bases, leaving 10 bases between them. CDR1 is SGHAT and CDR2 is FQNNGV in the germline V gene. The chain has TRBV11-2 and TRBJ1-2; no clear D gene. The TCR originated in a human donor with Susac syndrome. Sequencing was performed on CD4+ T cells from PBMCs. CDR3 loop: CASSLVGYGGYTF. CDR3 sequence (DNA): TGTGCCAGCAGCTTAGTAGGGTACGGTGGCTACACCTTC.